This T cell receptor beta chain was sequenced for a study of blood T cell repertoires in COVID-19. Across the study: The United States, Italy and Spain provided the acute and convalescent COVID-19 samples. T cells, B-cell-depleted T cells, or PBMCs supplied cDNA or gDNA.

In the original workflow: Nucleated cell number was recorded as an estimate derived from reference gene primer amplification. Profiling relied on immunoSEQ multiplex PCR, and the TCRdb table lists in-frame clones only, not all of them. The DNA gave D and trimming, while V, J and clone size come from that table. The repertoire holds roughly 190,000 clones, with about 89% as singletons. Trimming cost V 4 bases and J 4 bases, with 13 bases left between them. Looked up from germline, CDR1 is MNHEY and CDR2 is SVGAGI. The CDR3 extends over 14 amino acids. This clone was detected only once. Sequences were obtained from peripheral blood. This sequence originates from a man in his 70s with acute or convalescent COVID-19. This chain links TRBV6-5 with TRBJ1-1; D not certain. DNA of the CDR3: TGTGCCAGCAGTTCTGGCCTCGGCGGCACTGAAGCTTTCTTT. It encodes CASSSGLGGTEAFF.